This T cell receptor (beta chain) was captured in a study of blood T cell repertoires in COVID-19. Study-level information: In each case, the material was cDNA or gDNA derived from T cells, B-cell-depleted T cells, or PBMCs.

Libraries were prepared by immunoSEQ multiplex PCR; TCRdb keeps only in-frame clonotypes and omits some of them. The sample lists 100,000 or so clones; about three quarters were seen once. V lost 2 bases to trimming and J lost 3 bases; unmatched junction nucleotides: 20. Germline CDR1 reads LGHNA; CDR2 reads YNFKEQ. There are 20 residues in the CDR3. This chain connects TRBV4-2 to TRBJ2-3; 7 bases align to TRBD2. The source material was peripheral blood. The clonotype was recovered from a woman in her 70s with acute or convalescent COVID-19. DNA of the CDR3: TGTGCCAGCAGCCAATGGCTGGGGGGGACCCCCGACTCTAGAACAGATACGCAGTATTTT. Amino acids: CASSQWLGGTPDSRTDTQYF.